The 17 T cell receptor beta chains reported below all come from one sample, sequenced in a study of siplizumab effects on memory and regulatory T cells. Libraries were prepared by immunoSEQ multiplex PCR; TCRdb keeps only in-frame clonotypes and omits some of them. The sample has around 97,000 clones; roughly 94% are singletons. The sample consisted of non-Treg CD4+ T cells sorted from blood. The source is a human donor in good health.

The genes are TRBV6-1 and TRBJ1-1; D gene uncertain. Germline-derived CDR1 and CDR2 are MNHNS and SASEGT. There are 15 residues in the CDR3. The V end lost 5 bases, the J end lost 0 bases, and 13 bases lay between the germline ends. CDR3 coding DNA: TGTGCCAGCAGTATCGGGCCGACCTTGAACACTGAAGCTTTCTTT. This encodes CASSIGPTLNTEAFF.

This clone was seen a single time. The gene calls are TRBV21-1 and TRBJ2-7; the table's D call of TRBD2 was not tested on the DNA. TRBV21-1 is a documented pseudogene. This CDR3 is 16 amino acids long. DNA for the CDR3: TGTGCCAGCAGCTTCCCCGGGACTAGAGAGATCTACGAGCAGTACTTC. It is translated as CASSFPGTREIYEQYF.

V gene TRBV18 combines with J gene TRBJ2-1; 7 bases map to TRBD1. Germline V lookup: CDR1 KGHSH, CDR2 LQKENI. This CDR3 is 13 amino acids long. The trim removed 3 bases at V and 16 bases at J, leaving 12 bases unmatched. The CDR3 spells CASSPDAGGIFFF. DNA of the CDR3: TGTGCCAGCTCACCCGATGCAGGGGGTATCTTTTTCTTC.

The chain joins TRBV28 to TRBJ1-1; maybe TRBD1 (5 bases). V was pared by 1 base and J by 4 bases, with 16 bases between. The CDR3 contains 16 residues. Germline V lookup: CDR1 MDHEN, CDR2 SYDVKM. CDR3 coding DNA: TGTGCCAGCAGTTTATTCGGCGGCAGGGTGGGCACTGAAGCTTTCTTT. This codes for CASSLFGGRVGTEAFF.

The chain carries TRBV9 and TRBJ1-1; 7 nucleotides agree with TRBD1. Germline loops: CDR1 SGDLS, CDR2 YYNGEE. The CDR3 has 15 residues. V shed 0 bases, J shed 2 bases, and the junction held 4 bases outside the gene matches. The CDR3 region is CASSVVGQLNTEAFF. In DNA, the CDR3 is TGTGCCAGCAGCGTAGTGGGACAGCTAAACACTGAAGCTTTCTTT.

The V and J genes are TRBV7-2 and TRBJ1-5, with no clear D. The V end was cut by 2 bases, the J end by 3 bases, with 11 bases between. The CDR3 totals 15 residues. The germline CDR1 and CDR2 sequences are SGHTA and FQGNSA. The CDR3, as DNA: TGTGCCAGCAGCTTACGAGCAGGCCCCAATCAGCCCCAGCATTTT. Translating it yields CASSLRAGPNQPQHF.

The V and J genes are TRBV18 and TRBJ2-7; the match to TRBD1 covers 9 bases. V shed 3 bases, J shed 2 bases, and the junction held 5 bases outside the gene matches. Germline V gene sequence: CDR1 KGHSH, CDR2 LQKENI. The CDR3 sequence is 15 residues long. The CDR3 DNA sequence: TGTGCCAGCTCACCGGGGACAGGGCTAACCTACGAGCAGTACTTC. Translated: CASSPGTGLTYEQYF.

The chain joins TRBV19 to TRBJ2-5; 10 bases are a match to TRBD2. Germline V gene sequence: CDR1 LNHDA, CDR2 SQIVND (reference sequence). V was pared by 5 bases and J by 5 bases, with 8 bases of the junction left unmatched. This CDR3 contains 15 residues. CDR3 in amino acids: CASSWSSGSGETQYF. The CDR3 DNA reads TGTGCCAGTAGTTGGTCTAGCGGGAGCGGGGAGACCCAGTACTTC.

This chain joins TRBV27 and TRBJ1-5; no definite D call. From germline, CDR1 is MNHEY and CDR2 SMNVEV (reference sequence). This CDR3 is built from 13 residues. Trimming removed 3 bases from V and 2 bases from J, with 5 bases in between. CDR3 nucleotide sequence: TGTGCCAGCAGTTTTGACCGCAATCAGCCCCAGCATTTT. Translation: CASSFDRNQPQHF.

The chain has TRBV28 and TRBJ2-7; D is possibly TRBD1 or TRBD2 (5 bases each). V was pared by 10 bases and J by 4 bases, with 17 bases between. Germline V gene sequence: CDR1 MDHEN, CDR2 SYDVKM. This CDR3 comprises 13 residues. The chain's CDR3 is CATRLGELYEQYF. The CDR3 region has the DNA TGTGCCACCCGACTGGGGGAGTTATACGAGCAGTACTTC.

This chain joins TRBV7-9 and TRBJ2-1, with 12 bases lining up with TRBD2. V shed 5 bases and J 3 bases; nucleotides not matched to a gene: 5. The CDR3 is 16 residues long. Germline V lookup: CDR1 SEHNR, CDR2 FQNEAQ (reference sequence). The CDR3 nucleotides read TGTGCCAGCAGCAGACGACTAGCGGGAGACTACAATGAGCAGTTCTTC. Translated, it gives CASSRRLAGDYNEQFF.

The chain uses TRBV18 and TRBJ1-2; D gene unclear. The germline gives CDR1 KGHSH, CDR2 LQKENI. This CDR3 is 12 amino acids long. V was pared by 5 bases and J by 2 bases, with 6 bases between. In nucleotides, the CDR3 is TGTGCCAGCTCAGAACAGAACTATGGCTACACCTTC. Protein: CASSEQNYGYTF.

This chain uses TRBV28 with TRBJ1-5; D is uncertain. Germline CDR1 is MDHEN and CDR2 is SYDVKM. Trimming removed 5 bases from V and 7 bases from J, with 15 bases in between. The CDR3 is 14 residues long. The CDR3 nucleotides are TGTGCCAGCAGTCTCACCGCTGGAGACCAGCCCCAGCATTTT. Translation: CASSLTAGDQPQHF.

This clone was detected only a few times. This chain joins TRBV11-2 and TRBJ2-4, with no clear D. The germline V gene has CDR1 SGHAT and CDR2 FQNNGV. Trimming took off 4 bases at V and 2 bases at J, with 12 bases between the two ends. The CDR3 extends over 15 amino acids. The CDR3 is CASSSSAGSKNIQYF. The CDR3 DNA is TGTGCCAGCAGCTCCTCAGCCGGGTCCAAAAACATTCAGTACTTC.

The chain carries TRBV9 and TRBJ2-3; TRBD1 is a possible D gene (5 bases). The CDR3 runs to 14 residues. Germline V gives CDR1 SGDLS, CDR2 YYNGEE. Trimming left V 4 bases short and J 4 bases short, with 13 bases between. CDR3 in DNA: TGTGCCAGCAGCATGGGTAGGGGCGCAGATACGCAGTATTTT. Residues: CASSMGRGADTQYF.

CDR3 loop: CAWSGGRGRMGGELFF. CDR3 coding DNA: TGTGCCTGGAGTGGCGGGAGGGGGCGCATGGGCGGGGAGCTGTTTTTT. This chain uses TRBV30 with TRBJ2-2; 9 positions match TRBD2. The V gene end was trimmed by 1 base and the J gene end by 7 bases; junction bases not matched to a gene: 10. The CDR3 sequence is 16 residues long. Germline-derived CDR1 and CDR2 are GTSNPN and SVGIG (reference sequence).

This chain links TRBV18 with TRBJ2-3; 8 bases are shared with TRBD2. The CDR3 runs 15 residues. The germline V gene has CDR1 KGHSH and CDR2 LQKENI. V lost 2 bases and J lost 2; bases outside the gene matches: 3. CDR3 in amino acids: CASSPAAGATDTQYF. DNA for the CDR3: TGTGCCAGCTCACCAGCAGCGGGAGCCACAGATACGCAGTATTTT. The whole variable domain, remainder taken from reference TRBV18 and TRBJ2-3, is NAGVMQNPRHLVRRRGQEARLRCSPMKGHSHVYWYRQLPEEGLKFMVYLQKENIIDESGMPKERFSAEFPKEGPSILRIQQVVRGDSAAYFCASSPAAGATDTQYFGPGTRLTVL.